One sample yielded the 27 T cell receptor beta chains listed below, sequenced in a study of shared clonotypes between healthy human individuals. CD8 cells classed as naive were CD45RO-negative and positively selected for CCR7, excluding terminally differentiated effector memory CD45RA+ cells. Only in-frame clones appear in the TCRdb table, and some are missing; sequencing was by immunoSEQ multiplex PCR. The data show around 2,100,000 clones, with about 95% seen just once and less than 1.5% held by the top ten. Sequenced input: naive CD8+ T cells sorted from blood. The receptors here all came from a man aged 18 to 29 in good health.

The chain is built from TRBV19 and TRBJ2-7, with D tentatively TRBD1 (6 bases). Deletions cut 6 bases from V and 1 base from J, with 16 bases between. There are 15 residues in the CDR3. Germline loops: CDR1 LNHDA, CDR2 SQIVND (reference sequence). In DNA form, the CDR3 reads TGTGCCAGTAGGGACAGACTGCCACGGTCCTACGAGCAGTACTTC. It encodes CASRDRLPRSYEQYF.

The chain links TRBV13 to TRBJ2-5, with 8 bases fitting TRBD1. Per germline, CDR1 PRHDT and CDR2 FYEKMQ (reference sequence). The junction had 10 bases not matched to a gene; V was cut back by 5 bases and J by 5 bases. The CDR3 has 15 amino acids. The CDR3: CASSPRVQGDETQYF. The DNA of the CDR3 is TGTGCCAGCAGCCCCCGAGTACAGGGGGATGAGACCCAGTACTTC.

CDR3 amino acids: CASSPQNYEQYF. DNA for the CDR3: TGTGCCAGCAGCCCACAGAATTACGAGCAGTACTTC. The chain couples TRBV5-6 to TRBJ2-7; D is ambiguous. The V gene lost 4 bases and the J gene lost 4 bases, with 9 bases spanning the gap. The CDR3 is 12 residues long. Looked up from germline, CDR1 is SGHDT and CDR2 is YYEEEE.

CDR3 region: CAWGKGQGFETQYF. CDR3 nucleotides: TGTGCCTGGGGGAAGGGACAGGGTTTTGAGACCCAGTACTTC. The gene calls are TRBV30 and TRBJ2-5; TRBD1 aligns across 9 bases. Germline-derived CDR1 and CDR2 are GTSNPN and SVGIG (reference sequence). This CDR3 region has 14 residues. V lost 5 bases, J lost 5 bases, and 9 bases stayed unmatched.

In DNA, the CDR3 is TGTGCCAGCAGCTACGGACTAGCGGGAGGGCCCTACAATGAGCAGTTCTTC. This translates into CASSYGLAGGPYNEQFF. The genes are TRBV7-2 and TRBJ2-1; 15 bases are shared with TRBD2. With V trimmed by 4 bases and J by 2 bases, 3 bases remained unmatched. This CDR3 is 17 amino acids long. CDR1 is SGHTA, CDR2 FQGNSA, per germline.

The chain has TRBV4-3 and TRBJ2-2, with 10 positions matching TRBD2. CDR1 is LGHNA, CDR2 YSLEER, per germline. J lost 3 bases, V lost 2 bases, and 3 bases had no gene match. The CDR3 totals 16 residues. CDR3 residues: CASSQLAGDDTGELFF. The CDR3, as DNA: TGCGCCAGCAGCCAACTAGCGGGAGACGACACCGGGGAGCTGTTTTTT.

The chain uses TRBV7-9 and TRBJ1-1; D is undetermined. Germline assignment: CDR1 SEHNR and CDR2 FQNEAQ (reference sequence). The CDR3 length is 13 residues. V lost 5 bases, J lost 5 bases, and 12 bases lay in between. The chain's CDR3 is CASSKRTQTEAFF. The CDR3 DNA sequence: TGTGCCAGCAGCAAACGTACCCAGACTGAAGCTTTCTTT.

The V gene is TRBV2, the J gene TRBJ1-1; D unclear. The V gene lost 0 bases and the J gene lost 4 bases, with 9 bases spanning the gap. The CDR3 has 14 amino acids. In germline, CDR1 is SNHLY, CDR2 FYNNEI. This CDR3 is CASSEAGKATEAFF. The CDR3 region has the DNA TGTGCCAGCAGTGAAGCGGGCAAGGCCACTGAAGCTTTCTTT.

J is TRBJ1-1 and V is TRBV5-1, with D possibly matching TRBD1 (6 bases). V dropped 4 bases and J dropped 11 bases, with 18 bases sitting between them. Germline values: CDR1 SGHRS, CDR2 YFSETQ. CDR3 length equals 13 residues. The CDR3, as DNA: TGCGCCAGCAGCCCTCGGACAGAAGTCAGTGCTTTCTTT. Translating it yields CASSPRTEVSAFF. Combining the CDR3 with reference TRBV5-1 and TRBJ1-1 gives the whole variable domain KAGVTQTPRYLIKTRGQQVTLSCSPISGHRSVSWYQQTPGQGLQFLFEYFSETQRNKGNFPGRFSGRQFSNSRSEMNVSTLELGDSALYLCASSPRTEVSAFFGQGTRLTVV.

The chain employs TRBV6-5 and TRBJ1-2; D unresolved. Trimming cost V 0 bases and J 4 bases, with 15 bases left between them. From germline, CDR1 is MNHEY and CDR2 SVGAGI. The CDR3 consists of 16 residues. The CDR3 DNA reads TGTGCCAGCAGTTACTCCGAGAGAGCCAACCTCTATGGCTACACCTTC. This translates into CASSYSERANLYGYTF.

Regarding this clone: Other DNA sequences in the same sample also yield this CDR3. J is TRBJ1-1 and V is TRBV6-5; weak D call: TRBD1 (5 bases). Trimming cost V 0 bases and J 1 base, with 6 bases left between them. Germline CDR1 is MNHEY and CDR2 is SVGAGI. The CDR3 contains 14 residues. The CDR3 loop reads CASSYSGGNTEAFF. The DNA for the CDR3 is TGTGCCAGCAGTTACTCTGGGGGGAACACTGAAGCTTTCTTT.

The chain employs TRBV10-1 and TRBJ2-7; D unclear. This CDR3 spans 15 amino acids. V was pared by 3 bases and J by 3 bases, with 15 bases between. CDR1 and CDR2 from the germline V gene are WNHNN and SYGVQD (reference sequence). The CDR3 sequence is CASSDSTGTDYEQYF. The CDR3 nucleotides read TGCGCCAGCAGTGACTCGACCGGCACGGACTACGAGCAGTACTTC.

CDR3 loop: CASSLSSNQPQHF. The CDR3 DNA reads as TGTGCCAGCAGCTTGAGTAGCAATCAGCCCCAGCATTTT. This chain joins TRBV5-6 and TRBJ1-5; no reliable D call. The CDR3 contains 13 residues. CDR1 is SGHDT, CDR2 YYEEEE, per germline. Trimming took 1 base from V and 0 from J, leaving 2 bases between them.

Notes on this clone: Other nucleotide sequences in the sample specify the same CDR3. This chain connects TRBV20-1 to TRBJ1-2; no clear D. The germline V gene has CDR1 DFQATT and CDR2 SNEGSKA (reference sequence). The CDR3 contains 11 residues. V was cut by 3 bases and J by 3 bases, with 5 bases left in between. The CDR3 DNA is TGCAGTGCTAGCGGGGACTATGGCTACACCTTC. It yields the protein CSASGDYGYTF.

The DNA for the CDR3 is TGTGCCAGCAGAGGGACTAGCGGGAACTCCTACGAGCAGTACTTC. Translating it yields CASRGTSGNSYEQYF. This chain joins TRBV6-5 and TRBJ2-7; 13 bases are shared with TRBD2. V lost 6 bases to trimming and J lost 0 bases; unmatched junction nucleotides: 2. CDR3 length: 15 residues. Germline V gene sequence: CDR1 MNHEY, CDR2 SVGAGI.

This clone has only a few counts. The CDR3 reads CASSVDDGNEQFF. Written as DNA, the CDR3 is TGTGCCAGCAGCGTAGACGACGGCAATGAGCAGTTCTTC. This chain joins TRBV9 and TRBJ2-1; D remains unclear. This CDR3 is built from 13 residues. The germline V gene encodes CDR1 SGDLS and CDR2 YYNGEE. Trimming took 0 bases from V and 6 from J, leaving 7 bases between them.

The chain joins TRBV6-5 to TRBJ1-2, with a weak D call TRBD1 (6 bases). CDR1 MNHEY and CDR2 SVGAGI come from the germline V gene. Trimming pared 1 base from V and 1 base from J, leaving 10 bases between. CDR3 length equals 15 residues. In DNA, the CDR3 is TGTGCCAGCAGTTACTGGGACACTGATAACTATGGCTACACCTTC. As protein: CASSYWDTDNYGYTF.

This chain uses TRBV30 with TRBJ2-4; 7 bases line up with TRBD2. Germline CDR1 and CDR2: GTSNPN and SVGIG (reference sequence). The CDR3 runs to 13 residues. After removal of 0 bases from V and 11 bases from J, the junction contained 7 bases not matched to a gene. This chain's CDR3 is CAWSVEGGSFQYF. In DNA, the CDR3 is TGTGCCTGGAGTGTAGAGGGAGGGTCCTTTCAGTACTTC.

CDR3 DNA sequence: TGTGCCAGCAGTTACGACCCCTCCTACGAGCAGTACTTC. It is translated as CASSYDPSYEQYF. The rearrangement links TRBV6-5 to TRBJ2-7; no clear D gene. Between the trimmed V and J ends, which lost 2 bases and 0 bases, there was a span of 5 bases. Germline V gene data show CDR1 as MNHEY and CDR2 as SVGAGI. This CDR3 spans 13 amino acids.

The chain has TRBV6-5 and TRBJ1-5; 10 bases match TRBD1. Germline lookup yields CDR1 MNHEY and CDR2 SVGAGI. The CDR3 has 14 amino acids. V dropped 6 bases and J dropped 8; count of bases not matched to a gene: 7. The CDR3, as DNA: TGTGCCAGCAGACGACGGACAGGGGGTGAGCCCCAGCATTTT. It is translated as CASRRRTGGEPQHF.

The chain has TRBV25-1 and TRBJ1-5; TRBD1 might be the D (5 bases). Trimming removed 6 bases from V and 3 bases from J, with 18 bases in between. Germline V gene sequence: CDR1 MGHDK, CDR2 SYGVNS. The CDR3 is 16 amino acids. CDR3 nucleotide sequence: TGTGCCAGCAGCCCCAAGGTGGGGGTTGACAATCAGCCCCAGCATTTT. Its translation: CASSPKVGVDNQPQHF. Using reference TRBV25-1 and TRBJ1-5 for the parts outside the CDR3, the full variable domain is EADIYQTPRYLVIGTGKKITLECSQTMGHDKMYWYQQDPGMELHLIHYSYGVNSTEKGDLSSESTVSRIRTEHFPLTLESARPSHTSQYLCASSPKVGVDNQPQHFGDGTRLSIL.

The CDR3: CASSVGQYNEQFF. CDR3 nucleotides: TGCGCCAGCAGCGTCGGACAGTACAATGAGCAGTTCTTC. The rearrangement links TRBV5-1 to TRBJ2-1; a possible D gene is TRBD1 (6 bases). V dropped 4 bases and J dropped 4 bases, with 9 bases sitting between them. CDR1 and CDR2 (germline): SGHRS, YFSETQ. The length of the CDR3 is 13 residues.

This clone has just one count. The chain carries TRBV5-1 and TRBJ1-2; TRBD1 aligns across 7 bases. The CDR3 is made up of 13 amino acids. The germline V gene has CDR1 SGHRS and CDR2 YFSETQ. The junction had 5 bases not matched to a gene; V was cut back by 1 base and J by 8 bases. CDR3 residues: CASSLSLGQGYTF. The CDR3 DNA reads TGCGCCAGCAGCTTGTCCCTGGGACAGGGCTACACCTTC.

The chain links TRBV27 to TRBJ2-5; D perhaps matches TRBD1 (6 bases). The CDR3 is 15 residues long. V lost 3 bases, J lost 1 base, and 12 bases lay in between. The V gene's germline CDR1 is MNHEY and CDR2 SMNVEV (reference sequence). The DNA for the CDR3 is TGTGCCAGCAGTTTCCTATCAGGGGTCCAAGAGACCCAGTACTTC. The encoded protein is CASSFLSGVQETQYF.

This chain's CDR3 is CASSRGEGNQPQHF. The CDR3 DNA sequence: TGTGCCAGCAGCCGGGGGGAGGGCAATCAGCCCCAGCATTTT. V is TRBV9 and J is TRBJ1-5, with D maybe TRBD1 (5 bases). In germline, CDR1 is SGDLS, CDR2 YYNGEE. The V gene lost 4 bases and the J gene lost 2 bases, with 10 bases spanning the gap. The CDR3 is 14 amino acids. The whole variable domain, remainder taken from reference TRBV9 and TRBJ1-5, is DSGVTQTPKHLITATGQRVTLRCSPRSGDLSVYWYQQSLDQGLQFLIQYYNGEERAKGNILERFSAQQFPDLHSELNLSSLELGDSALYFCASSRGEGNQPQHFGDGTRLSIL.

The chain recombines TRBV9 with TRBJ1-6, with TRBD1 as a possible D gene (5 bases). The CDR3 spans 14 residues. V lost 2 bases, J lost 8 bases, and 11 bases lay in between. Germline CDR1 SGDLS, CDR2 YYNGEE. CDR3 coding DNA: TGTGCCAGCAGCGTCTGGGGGAGGGATTCACCCCTCCACTTT. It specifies CASSVWGRDSPLHF.

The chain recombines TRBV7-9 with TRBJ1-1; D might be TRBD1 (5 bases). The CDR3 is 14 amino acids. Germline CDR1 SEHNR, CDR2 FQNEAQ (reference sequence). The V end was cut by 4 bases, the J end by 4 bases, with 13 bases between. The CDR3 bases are TGTGCCAGCAGCTCCCCTGGGGGGACCACTGAAGCTTTCTTT. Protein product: CASSSPGGTTEAFF.